The text below deals with one T cell receptor (beta chain). The entry originates in a study of blood T cell repertoires in COVID-19. Overall study: The United States, Italy and Spain provided the acute and convalescent COVID-19 samples. PBMCs, B-cell-depleted T cells, or T cells provided the cDNA or gDNA that made up the material.

The CDR3 sequence is 16 residues long. The repertoire was sequenced with immunoSEQ multiplex PCR; TCRdb's copy has only in-frame clones and lacks some. The top ten clones hold 12% of a sample with about 63,000 clones, around 84% of them seen once. Sequencing was performed on peripheral blood. This TCR was recovered from a human donor in a cohort sampled during active COVID-19. The J gene is TRBJ1-2, the V gene TRBV21-1. TRBV21-1 is termed a pseudogene. The chain's CDR3 is CASSKNGLPLHYGYTF. The DNA for the CDR3 is TGTGCCAGCAGCAAGAACGGACTGCCCCTTCACTATGGCTACACCTTC.